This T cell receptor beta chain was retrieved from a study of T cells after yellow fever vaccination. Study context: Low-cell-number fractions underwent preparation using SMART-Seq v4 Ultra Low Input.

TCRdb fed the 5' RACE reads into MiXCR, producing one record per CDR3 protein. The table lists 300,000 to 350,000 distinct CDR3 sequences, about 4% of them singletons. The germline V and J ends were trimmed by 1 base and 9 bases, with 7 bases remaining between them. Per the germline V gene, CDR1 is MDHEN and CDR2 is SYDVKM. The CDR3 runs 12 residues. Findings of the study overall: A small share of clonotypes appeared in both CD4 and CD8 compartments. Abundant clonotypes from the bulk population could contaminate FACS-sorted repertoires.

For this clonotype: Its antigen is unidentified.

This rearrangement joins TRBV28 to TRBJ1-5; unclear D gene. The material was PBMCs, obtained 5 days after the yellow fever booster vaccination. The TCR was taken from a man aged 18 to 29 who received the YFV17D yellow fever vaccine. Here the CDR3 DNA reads TGTGCCAGCAGTTTATATCGTCTGCCCCAGCATTTT. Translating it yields CASSLYRLPQHF. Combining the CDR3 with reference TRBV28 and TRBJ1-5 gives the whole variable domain DVKVTQSSRYLVKRTGEKVFLECVQDMDHENMFWYRQDPGLGLRLIYFSYDVKMKEKGDIPEGYSVSREKKERFSLILESASTNQTSMYLCASSLYRLPQHFGDGTRLSIL.